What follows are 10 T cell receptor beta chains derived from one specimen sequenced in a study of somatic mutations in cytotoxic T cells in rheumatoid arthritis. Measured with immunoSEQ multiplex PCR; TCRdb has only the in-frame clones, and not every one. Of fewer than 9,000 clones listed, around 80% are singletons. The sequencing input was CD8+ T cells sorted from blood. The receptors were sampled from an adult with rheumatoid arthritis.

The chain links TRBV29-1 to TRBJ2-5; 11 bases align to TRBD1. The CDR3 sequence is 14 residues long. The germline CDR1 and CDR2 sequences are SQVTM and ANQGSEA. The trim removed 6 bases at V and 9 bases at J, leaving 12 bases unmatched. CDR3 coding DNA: TGCAGCGTGTCCCGGGACAGGGGGGTGTCATCCCAGTACTTC. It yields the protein CSVSRDRGVSSQYF.

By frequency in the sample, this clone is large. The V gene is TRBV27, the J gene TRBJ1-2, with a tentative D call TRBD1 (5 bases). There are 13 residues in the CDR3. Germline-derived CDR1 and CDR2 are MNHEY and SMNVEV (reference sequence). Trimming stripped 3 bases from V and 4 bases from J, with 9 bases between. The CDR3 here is CASSFTGTYGYTF. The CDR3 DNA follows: TGTGCCAGCAGTTTTACAGGCACCTATGGCTACACCTTC.

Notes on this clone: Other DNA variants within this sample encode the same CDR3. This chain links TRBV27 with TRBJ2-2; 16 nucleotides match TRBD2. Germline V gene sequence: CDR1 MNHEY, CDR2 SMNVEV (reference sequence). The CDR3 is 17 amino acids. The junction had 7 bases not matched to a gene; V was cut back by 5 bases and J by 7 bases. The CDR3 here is CASSPGLAGGIGGELFF. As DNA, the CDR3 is TGTGCCAGCAGTCCGGGACTAGCGGGGGGGATAGGCGGGGAGCTGTTTTTT.

In DNA form, the CDR3 reads TGTGCCAGCAGCACGTTAAATTCACCCCTCCACTTT. This translates into CASSTLNSPLHF. The V gene is TRBV7-9, the J gene TRBJ1-6, with unresolved D. This CDR3 is 12 amino acids long. CDR1 SEHNR and CDR2 FQNEAQ come from the germline V gene (reference sequence). V lost 5 bases and J lost 7, with 6 bases in between.

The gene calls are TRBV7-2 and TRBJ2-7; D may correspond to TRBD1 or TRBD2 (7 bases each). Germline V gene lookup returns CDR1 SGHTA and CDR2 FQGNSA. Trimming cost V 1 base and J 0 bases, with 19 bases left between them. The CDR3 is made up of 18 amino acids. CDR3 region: CASSLGGWAGGASYEQYF. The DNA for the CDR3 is TGTGCCAGCAGCTTAGGCGGGTGGGCAGGGGGGGCCTCCTACGAGCAGTACTTC.

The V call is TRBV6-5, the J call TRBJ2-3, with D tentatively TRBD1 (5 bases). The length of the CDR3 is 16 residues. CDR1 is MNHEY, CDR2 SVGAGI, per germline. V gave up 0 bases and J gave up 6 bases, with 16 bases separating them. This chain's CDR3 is CASSYSRTSLWDTQYF. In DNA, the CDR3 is TGTGCCAGCAGTTACTCCCGGACATCACTTTGGGATACGCAGTATTTT.

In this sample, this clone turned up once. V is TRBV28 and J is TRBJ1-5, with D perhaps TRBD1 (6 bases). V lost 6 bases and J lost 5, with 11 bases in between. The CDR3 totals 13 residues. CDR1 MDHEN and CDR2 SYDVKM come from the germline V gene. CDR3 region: CASSLPGDQPQHF. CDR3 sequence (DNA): TGTGCCAGCAGCCTCCCAGGGGATCAGCCCCAGCATTTT. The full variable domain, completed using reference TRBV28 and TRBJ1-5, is DVKVTQSSRYLVKRTGEKVFLECVQDMDHENMFWYRQDPGLGLRLIYFSYDVKMKEKGDIPEGYSVSREKKERFSLILESASTNQTSMYLCASSLPGDQPQHFGDGTRLSIL.

The CDR3 sequence is CASSTSWERGETQYF. The CDR3 nucleotides read TGTGCCAGCAGCACCTCGTGGGAGCGCGGGGAGACCCAGTACTTC. The chain is built from TRBV7-2 and TRBJ2-5; perhaps TRBD2 as D (5 bases). V shed 5 bases and J shed 5 bases, with 18 bases lying between them. Per germline, CDR1 SGHTA and CDR2 FQGNSA. The CDR3 extends over 15 amino acids.

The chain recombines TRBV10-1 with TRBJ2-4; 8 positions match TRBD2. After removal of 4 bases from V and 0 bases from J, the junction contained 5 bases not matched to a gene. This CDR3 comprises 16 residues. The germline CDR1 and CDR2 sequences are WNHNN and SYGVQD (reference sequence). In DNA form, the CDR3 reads TGCGCCAGCAGTGGGTCGGGGGGGATAGCCAAAAACATTCAGTACTTC. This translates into CASSGSGGIAKNIQYF.

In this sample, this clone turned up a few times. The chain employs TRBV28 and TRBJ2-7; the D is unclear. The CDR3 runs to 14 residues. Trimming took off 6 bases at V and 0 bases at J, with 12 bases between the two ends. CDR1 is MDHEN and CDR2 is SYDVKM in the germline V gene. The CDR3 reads CASRVEISSYEQYF. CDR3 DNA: TGTGCCAGCAGGGTAGAGATCAGCTCCTACGAGCAGTACTTC.